This TCR beta chain was obtained from a study of T-cell memory formation after mild COVID-19. Study observations and caveats: CD4+ bias marked clones expanding day 15 to 37, unlike balanced contracting clones. Second-wave clones that peaked on day 37 lacked confirmed SARS-CoV-2 specificity.

CDR1 SGHAT and CDR2 FQNNGV come from the germline V gene. CDR3 length equals 15 residues. V lost 7 bases, J lost 5 bases, and 19 bases lay in between. To note about this clonotype: As yet, its antigen is unknown.

Each CDR3 protein is one row after TCRdb ran MiXCR on the 5' RACE reads. This table has 400,000 to 500,000 distinct CDR3 sequences, around 17% appearing once. The sequenced sample was PBMCs or a T cell subset sorted from them (not recorded which). The chain is built from TRBV11-2 and TRBJ2-3; D possibly corresponds to TRBD2 (7 bases). This clonotype was sampled from a man aged 18 to 29 who had mild COVID-19 (a few samples of this study predate the infection). Cell type and time point are not known. CDR3 region: CASTPRGARVDTQYF. The DNA for the CDR3 is TGTGCCAGCACCCCCCGGGGGGCCCGGGTAGATACGCAGTATTTT.